The rows below give T cell receptor beta chains drawn from one sample of a study of blood T cell repertoires in COVID-19. TCRdb's copy holds only in-frame clones and misses some; the assay was immunoSEQ multiplex PCR. The table lists some 150,000 clones, about four fifths of them singletons, with approximately 0.5% in the top ten. Source material: peripheral blood. The receptors come from a man between 60 and 75 years old with acute or convalescent COVID-19. The CDR3 runs from the conserved cysteine through the conserved F or W. The D gene is left open where the match is weak. Size is stated for part of the rows, as once, few or many counts, or as a class when the clone is expanded.

v_call	j_call	d_call	clone_size	cdr3_length	cdr3_aa	cdr3_nt
TRBV5-4	TRBJ1-1	-	-	14	CASSLQDSNTEAFF	TGTGCCAGCAGCCTCCAGGATTCTAACACTGAAGCTTTCTTT
TRBV19	TRBJ2-1	-	-	11	CASSTLNEQFF	TGTGCCAGTAGTACTCTCAATGAGCAGTTCTTC
TRBV7-6	TRBJ2-3	TRBD2	-	16	CASSLGPSGGTDTQYF	TGTGCCAGCAGCTTAGGCCCTAGCGGGGGGACAGATACGCAGTATTTT
TRBV5-4	TRBJ2-7	TRBD2	-	15	CASSPRTSGGYEQYF	TGTGCCAGCAGCCCCCGGACTAGCGGGGGCTACGAGCAGTACTTC
TRBV11-2	TRBJ2-1	-	-	16	CASSLGLALRDNEQFF	TGTGCCAGCAGCTTAGGGTTAGCCTTGAGAGACAATGAGCAGTTCTTC
TRBV15	TRBJ2-6	TRBD2	-	16	CATSSAAGGGANVLTF	TGTGCCACCAGCAGTGCGGCGGGAGGAGGGGCCAACGTCCTGACTTTC
TRBV5-4	TRBJ2-3	-	-	14	CASSLEGIANTQYF	TGTGCCAGCAGCTTGGAGGGGATCGCAAATACGCAGTATTTT
TRBV5-1	TRBJ1-6	-	-	13	CASSLERSSPLHF	TGCGCCAGCAGCTTGGAAAGGAGCTCACCCCTCCACTTT
TRBV5-1	TRBJ1-2	TRBD1	-	13	CASSMGQFGGYTF	TGCGCCAGCAGCATGGGACAGTTCGGGGGCTACACCTTC
TRBV9	TRBJ2-1	-	-	13	CASSVVPDNEQFF	TGTGCCAGCAGCGTAGTCCCAGACAATGAGCAGTTCTTC
TRBV9	TRBJ1-3	-	once	14	CASSTDISGNTIYF	TGTGCCAGCAGCACAGACATCTCTGGAAACACCATATATTTT
TRBV7-2	TRBJ2-3	TRBD1	-	16	CASSVGGTGGTDTQYF	TGTGCCAGCAGCGTAGGGGGGACAGGGGGCACAGATACGCAGTATTTT
TRBV6-4	TRBJ2-5	TRBD2	-	16	CASRLAGGYLQETQYF	TGTGCCAGCAGACTAGCGGGGGGTTATTTACAAGAGACCCAGTACTTC
TRBV6-2/TRBV6-3	TRBJ1-5	-	-	13	CASSYSGREPQHF	TGTGCCAGCAGTTACTCGGGCAGGGAGCCCCAGCATTTT
TRBV9	TRBJ2-1	-	-	14	CASSVSGHGNEQFF	TGTGCCAGCAGCGTCTCAGGGCACGGCAATGAGCAGTTCTTC
TRBV24-1	TRBJ2-7	-	-	16	CATSDLNGLGAYEQYF	TGTGCCACCAGTGATTTGAACGGACTGGGGGCTTACGAGCAGTACTTC
TRBV19	TRBJ1-5	-	-	15	CASSPLRGGGQPQHF	TGTGCCAGTAGTCCCCTTCGAGGAGGTGGACAGCCCCAGCATTTT
TRBV7-2	TRBJ1-2	TRBD1	-	13	CASSKDRSYGYTF	TGTGCCAGCAGCAAGGACAGGTCCTATGGCTACACCTTC
TRBV4-2	TRBJ2-3	TRBD2	-	15	CASSEASGRGDTQYF	TGTGCCAGCAGCGAAGCTAGCGGGAGGGGAGATACGCAGTATTTT
TRBV5-5	TRBJ1-2	-	few	15	CASSLVGGSNYGYTF	TGTGCCAGCAGCTTGGTTGGGGGCTCTAACTATGGCTACACCTTC
TRBV5-1	TRBJ2-1	TRBD1	-	15	CASSLEDRVHNEQFF	TGCGCCAGCAGCTTGGAAGACAGGGTCCACAATGAGCAGTTCTTC
TRBV6-2/TRBV6-3	TRBJ1-2	TRBD1	-	19	CASSYLRGPRTGMNYGYTF	TGTGCCAGCAGTTACTTGCGGGGTCCCCGGACAGGGATGAACTATGGCTACACCTTC
TRBV4-3	TRBJ1-2	-	-	15	CASSQDGGGDYGYTF	TGCGCCAGCAGCCAAGATGGCGGGGGGGACTATGGCTACACCTTC
TRBV3-1/TRBV3-2	TRBJ2-5	TRBD2	once	19	CASSQDMLAGPSKGETQYF	TGTGCCAGCAGCCAAGATATGCTAGCGGGACCCTCAAAGGGGGAGACCCAGTACTTC
TRBV7-2	TRBJ1-3	TRBD1	-	16	CASSKGQGVLENTIYF	TGTGCCAGCAGCAAGGGACAGGGAGTACTTGAAAACACCATATATTTT
TRBV28	TRBJ2-7	TRBD2	-	15	CASTESRGGPGEQYF	TGTGCCAGCACCGAGTCCCGGGGAGGGCCGGGGGAGCAGTACTTC
TRBV27	TRBJ2-1	TRBD2	-	15	CATERLAGAQGEQFF	TGTGCCACCGAGAGGCTAGCGGGAGCCCAAGGTGAGCAGTTCTTC
TRBV7-2	TRBJ1-3	TRBD1	-	16	CASSLYTGGGGNTIYF	TGTGCCAGCAGCTTATATACAGGGGGTGGAGGAAACACCATATATTTT
TRBV7-2	TRBJ1-3	-	-	16	CASSLVLGTTGNTIYF	TGTGCCAGCAGCTTAGTCCTTGGGACAACTGGAAACACCATATATTTT
TRBV5-1	TRBJ1-2	TRBD1	-	13	CASSLGQGHGYTF	TGCGCCAGCAGCCTGGGACAGGGGCATGGCTACACCTTC
TRBV10-3	TRBJ2-1	TRBD1	-	13	CAISRDSYNEQFF	TGTGCCATCAGCCGGGACAGCTACAATGAGCAGTTCTTC
TRBV27	TRBJ2-7	TRBD1	few	16	CASSPSFAGTAYEQYF	TGTGCCAGCAGTCCCTCCTTTGCCGGGACAGCCTACGAGCAGTACTTC
TRBV6-5	TRBJ2-7	TRBD2	-	16	CASSYSSSGRAGEQYF	TGTGCCAGCAGTTACTCGTCTAGCGGGAGGGCCGGCGAGCAGTACTTC
TRBV11-3	TRBJ1-1	-	-	15	CASSRRDRKNTEAFF	TGTGCCAGCAGCCGCCGTGACAGGAAGAACACTGAAGCTTTCTTT
TRBV14	TRBJ2-7	TRBD2	-	18	CASSKRGTSGGAIYEQYF	TGTGCCAGCAGCAAACGTGGGACTAGCGGGGGAGCTATCTACGAGCAGTACTTC
TRBV14	TRBJ2-6	-	-	14	CASSLSAGANVLTF	TGTGCCAGCAGCCTCTCAGCTGGGGCCAACGTCCTGACTTTC
TRBV7-9	TRBJ2-5	TRBD2	-	16	CASSRTSGGSQETQYF	TGTGCCAGCAGCCGGACTAGCGGGGGATCCCAAGAGACCCAGTACTTC
TRBV4-1	TRBJ1-4	TRBD1	-	15	CASSRAGTGGQKLFF	TGCGCCAGCAGCCGGGCCGGGACAGGGGGGCAAAAACTGTTTTTT
TRBV7-2	TRBJ2-5	TRBD1	-	17	CASSSRTGGMGQETQYF	TGTGCCAGCAGCTCCCGGACAGGGGGTATGGGGCAAGAGACCCAGTACTTC
TRBV7-2	TRBJ1-6	-	-	15	CASSLQGTRDSPLHF	TGTGCCAGCAGCTTACAGGGTACCCGAGATTCACCCCTCCACTTT
TRBV29-1	TRBJ2-7	TRBD1	-	14	CSVGAGTGTSEQYF	TGCAGCGTGGGGGCGGGGACAGGGACCTCCGAGCAGTACTTC
TRBV9	TRBJ2-1	TRBD2	-	16	CASSVAAGGLYNEQFF	TGTGCCAGCAGCGTAGCTGCGGGGGGCCTCTACAATGAGCAGTTCTTC